This note documents a single T cell receptor beta chain sequence. RNA transcripts gave rise to amplified TCR beta CDR3 regions. TCR CDR3 regions were first amplified by RT-PCR with HTBI primers. In TCRdb, the multiplex PCR reads were re-called with MiXCR into one record per CDR3 protein. The sample lists about 410,000 distinct CDR3 sequences, 14% to 15% occurring once. The record originates from a study of T cells in Graves' hyperthyroidism and ophthalmopathy. This CDR3 region has 16 residues. The ends lost 0 bases at V and 4 bases at J; junction bases unmatched: 6. Per germline, CDR1 MNHNY and CDR2 SVGAGI (reference sequence).

The chain employs TRBV6-6 and TRBJ1-2; 9 bases fit TRBD1. Sequencing was done on a sample of blood. The receptor was derived from a man younger than 35 with Graves' ophthalmopathy. CDR3 loop: CASSYSISDRGYGYTF. Written as DNA, the CDR3 is TGTGCCAGCAGTTACTCGATCTCGGACAGGGGCTATGGCTACACCTTC.